The rows below give T cell receptor beta chains drawn from one sample of a study of regulatory T cells in long-lasting Graves disease. MiXCR, run by TCRdb on the multiplex PCR reads, gives a single entry per CDR3 protein. The sample contains around 250,000 distinct CDR3 sequences, over 20% of which appear only once. The source material was peripheral blood mononuclear cells (PBMCs), sampled at new diagnosis, from a patient treated with antithyroid drugs. These receptors came from a female donor with Graves disease. Both conserved end residues are part of each CDR3. D genes are given only for firm matches. The size field is filled for only some rows; it gives once, few, many or a size class.

>14|many|.|TRBJ2-2|TRBV12-3/TRBV12-4
TGTGCCAGCTTCGGAAGAAGGGACACCGGGGAGCTGTTTTTT
CASFGRRDTGELFF
>21|.|TRBD1|TRBJ2-5|TRBV4-2
TGTGCCAGCAGCCATTGCTTGTTAGGAAGAAGCTGGACAGGGGGCGCGGAGACCCAGTACTTC
CASSHCLLGRSWTGGAETQYF
>15|once|TRBD1|TRBJ2-7|TRBV4-1
TGCGCCAGCAGCCAAGGTTGGACAGGGACCTACGAGCAGTACTTC
CASSQGWTGTYEQYF
>15|.|TRBD2|TRBJ2-2|TRBV12-3/TRBV12-4
TGTGCCAGCAGCGAGCGGCTAGCGGGCACCGGGGAGCTGTTTTTT
CASSERLAGTGELFF
>13|few|.|TRBJ1-6|TRBV20-1
TGCAGTGCTAGGGGACCGACGAATTCACCCCTCCACTTT
CSARGPTNSPLHF
>15|many|TRBD1|TRBJ1-1|TRBV20-1
TGCAGTGCTACGCAGGGGGCGGGGCGTATCACTGAAGCTTTCTTT
CSATQGAGRITEAFF
>13|many|TRBD2|TRBJ2-1|TRBV5-4
TGTGCCAGCAGCTCTAGCGGGCAGAATGAGCAGTTCTTC
CASSSSGQNEQFF
>13|.|.|TRBJ1-3|TRBV4-3
TGCGCCAGCAGCCAAGTGGGGGCGAACACCATATATTTT
CASSQVGANTIYF
>16|.|TRBD2|TRBJ2-3|TRBV11-2
TGTGCCAGCAGCTTAGGGGCGGGGGGAAGGACAGATACGCAGTATTTT
CASSLGAGGRTDTQYF
>16|.|TRBD2|TRBJ2-5|TRBV12-3/TRBV12-4
TGTGCCAGCACCAAGGGACTAGCGGGAGTATTTGAGACCCAGTACTTC
CASTKGLAGVFETQYF
>14|many|TRBD1|TRBJ1-2|TRBV11-3
TGTGCCAGCAGCCCGAGGGGGCAGGCGGGGGGCTACACCTTC
CASSPRGQAGGYTF
>15|.|.|TRBJ2-1|TRBV12-3/TRBV12-4
TGTGCCAGCAGTTTTCGACCCCCGGGGAACAATGAGCAGTTCTTC
CASSFRPPGNNEQFF
>14|many|.|TRBJ2-3|TRBV5-1
TGCGCCAGCAGACCCGCAGGGGTGACAGATACGCAGTATTTT
CASRPAGVTDTQYF
>13|.|.|TRBJ2-2|TRBV28
TGTGCCAGCAGGGGGGTTTACACCGGGGAGCTGTTTTTT
CASRGVYTGELFF
>15|.|.|TRBJ1-1|TRBV5-1
TGCGCCAGCAGCGCCCCCAAGACAGGGAACACTGAAGCTTTCTTT
CASSAPKTGNTEAFF
>14|.|.|TRBJ1-2|TRBV28
TGTGCCAGCACTCGTGTGGGGCAGAACTATGGCTACACCTTC
CASTRVGQNYGYTF
>15|many|TRBD2|TRBJ2-7|TRBV28
TGTGCCAGCAAACGATCGACTAGCGGAACCTACGAGCAGTACTTC
CASKRSTSGTYEQYF